These 6 T cell receptor beta chains came from one sample sequenced in a study of shared clonotypes between healthy human individuals. The data were produced by immunoSEQ multiplex PCR, yet TCRdb's version contains in-frame clones alone and is incomplete. The sample has under 600,000 clones; roughly 95% are singletons. The sample consisted of naive CD4+ T cells sorted from blood. Subset of the sample: CD45RA+ positively selected. These receptors originate from a woman aged 30 to 39 in good health.

On this clone: Other nucleotide sequences from this sample produce the same CDR3. The chain combines TRBV6-6 with TRBJ1-1, with 7 bases lining up with TRBD1. The CDR3 consists of 13 residues. V lost 6 bases and J lost 1; bases outside the gene matches: 2. CDR1 is MNHNY and CDR2 is SVGAGI in the germline V gene (reference sequence). The CDR3 region has the DNA TGTGCCAGCAGCCGACAGGGGAACACTGAAGCTTTCTTT. It encodes CASSRQGNTEAFF.

The J gene is TRBJ2-3, the V gene TRBV9; D possibly corresponds to TRBD2 (5 bases). The CDR3 sequence is 18 residues long. Trimming cost V 4 bases and J 1 base, with 22 bases left between them. Looked up from germline, CDR1 is SGDLS and CDR2 is YYNGEE. CDR3 DNA sequence: TGTGCCAGCAGCCCCCGTTACAGCGGTCTATCCGGCACAGATACGCAGTATTTT. This gives the protein CASSPRYSGLSGTDTQYF.

The CDR3 protein is CASSEPTPTGGSNQPQHF. DNA of the CDR3: TGTGCCAGCAGTGAACCAACCCCGACAGGGGGCAGCAATCAGCCCCAGCATTTT. The chain recombines TRBV6-1 with TRBJ1-5; TRBD1 aligns across 10 bases. V gave up 2 bases and J gave up 1 base; unmatched junction bases: 8. CDR3 length equals 18 residues. Germline V gene lookup returns CDR1 MNHNS and CDR2 SASEGT.

CDR3 in amino acids: CASSLAIQGPYEQYF. CDR3 DNA sequence: TGTGCCAGCAGCTTGGCCATCCAGGGCCCCTACGAGCAGTACTTC. The genes are TRBV7-9 and TRBJ2-7, with a tentative D call TRBD1 (5 bases). This CDR3 comprises 15 residues. V lost 3 bases and J lost 2, with 14 bases in between. Germline V gene sequence: CDR1 SEHNR, CDR2 FQNEAQ (reference sequence).

This chain connects TRBV16 to TRBJ2-7; TRBD1 agrees at 10 bases. CDR3 size: 14 residues. Germline lookup yields CDR1 KGHSY and CDR2 FQNENV. V lost 2 bases and J lost 5; bases outside the gene matches: 3. The CDR3 sequence is CASSQRQGAHEQYF. The CDR3 nucleotides are TGTGCCAGCAGCCAACGACAGGGGGCCCACGAGCAGTACTTC.

The rearrangement uses TRBV11-2 and TRBJ2-7; D perhaps matches TRBD1 (6 bases). Trimming took 5 bases from V and 0 from J, leaving 17 bases between them. Germline CDR1 reads SGHAT; CDR2 reads FQNNGV. The CDR3 length is 16 residues. In DNA, the CDR3 is TGTGCCAGCAGCAACGGGGCTTGGGGGCACTCCTACGAGCAGTACTTC. This codes for CASSNGAWGHSYEQYF.